This T cell receptor (beta chain) originates from a study of cytomegalovirus exposure and HLA in healthy donors (dated by TCRdb to the late 2010s). Notes on the research overall: In an earlier analysis of under 600 of the donors, under 300 Gb of sequence data and 117 million unique TCR beta sequences from about 179 million T cells were reported. Roughly 5 DR-DQ haplotypes were handled as single units for association and clustering, since linkage in the cohort was strong. Using immunosequencing, the study profiled T cell repertoires from about 620 subjects and related those repertoires to cytomegalovirus serostatus. The genetic ancestry cluster associated with self-reported Caucasian donors included over 65% of the approximately 430 genotyped donors. The study was designed to test whether signatures of past pathogen exposure could be identified by cataloging public T cell receptors. Class I and class II HLA loci were covered by the typing at four-digit resolution. All discovery cohort repertoires had been generated using a single sequencing platform. To decide whether each TCR beta V gene segment behaved as functional or pseudogenic, an earlier analysis of over 500 of the donors relied on high-throughput TCR beta sequencing. Donor age, sex, ethnicity and CMV serostatus were compiled alongside the repertoire data. Typing coverage varied by locus: roughly 620-640 donors for A, B, C, DRB1 and DQB1; 500 to 550 for DQA1; nearly 610 for DPA1; roughly 450 for DPB1. An early release that covered about 600 HLA-typed donors contained approximately 300 gigabases of sequencing data and tens of millions of unique TCR sequences. Rather than using new phenotypic data, the later analysis identified candidate immune exposures from TCR beta sequences and from how often those sequences occurred across donors. A later genetic analysis took genome-wide SNP genotypes for about three fifths of the 666 donors and used that subset as a discovery cohort. To predict cytomegalovirus infection status, the study combined high-throughput TCR immunosequencing, statistical association of individual TCRs with disease status, and machine learning. In a later analysis, previously published TCR beta repertoires from roughly 710 donors were re-analyzed and high-resolution HLA genotyping was added so that TCR occurrence patterns could be studied. Among under 450 genotyped donors of the cohort, an average of approximately 240,000 unique TCR beta nucleotide sequences were sequenced per donor, around 20% of them non-productive. A separate validation cohort of over a hundred different subjects was used in addition to the 666-subject first cohort. Study-wide conclusions, independent of this receptor: A later analysis found that most CMV-associated TCR beta chains appeared HLA-restricted, with HLA associations seemingly driven largely by CMV exposure. The only immune exposure information available for the cohort was CMV serostatus. Strong co-occurrence of HLA alleles, especially DR and DQ, made assigning TCR associations to individual alleles difficult. A further reported finding was that TCR beta sequences accurately predicted the HLA-A and HLA-B alleles for most subjects in the first cohort. Correlated functional status among segregating V segments might reflect linkage disequilibrium, but an unknown experimental factor could not be ruled out. A later genetic analysis associated a missense DCLRE1C variant with V-gene and J-gene trimming of TCR beta chains, and an independent cohort replicated the association. The earlier analysis of 450 to 700 of the donors excluded roughly 16 rarely observed V segments, including chromosome 9 orphons, because counts were too low. A cluster of highly shared sequence variants was judged likely to be a technical artifact of the sequencing pipeline. HLA typing was unavailable for some donors at each locus, so association tests used only the typed subset. The authors suggested that the approach could potentially be extended to other disease states and immunological phenotypes. In a later genetic analysis, fewer N-insertions in productive TCRs were reported among donors in an Asian-associated ancestry cluster than the roughly 710-donor mean. Some IMGT-functional V segments, including TRBV6-2 and TRBV6-3, could not be told apart with the 87-base-pair reads, so those segments were excluded. In an earlier analysis of over 550 of the donors, most TCR beta V segments were observed in productive rearrangements about 87% or about 30% of the time, broadly matching IMGT annotations. Several of the top co-occurrence clusters appeared to be linked to parvovirus B19, influenza, CMV and Epstein-Barr virus, according to a later analysis. In this cohort, only TCR beta chains were sequenced, and detectable features were limited by the absence of alpha or paired-chain data. Across donors, most TCR sequences were observed very rarely, whereas some public TCRs were present in many individuals. In a later analysis, TCR association rates were found to vary across HLA loci, with the most associated TCRs seen for DRB1 alleles and the fewest for HLA-C alleles. Compared with equally common non-associated chains, HLA-associated TCR beta chains in a later analysis were more clonally expanded and had lower generation probabilities. Specific HLA alleles were associated with around 18,000 TCR beta sequences at a false discovery rate of 0.05 in a later analysis. Sequencing depth was assumed to be roughly uniform across donors in the presence/absence analyses, though that assumption may not hold. In both the original and validation cohorts, the classifier was reported to diagnose cytomegalovirus status with high specificity and sensitivity. The study listed 150 to 200 TCR beta chains as associated with cytomegalovirus. A few of the identified cytomegalovirus-associated TCR beta chains were confirmed in vitro to be specific for cytomegalovirus antigens.

As concerns this clone: The specificity of this receptor is unknown. Base quality data are lacking; no much larger clone is found one base away.

In total, approximately 690 healthy bone marrow donors made up the cohort. At the time of sampling, all cohort members were nominally healthy, though unrecorded immune exposures were likely present. The donor was CMV seronegative and belonged to the group of more than 300 seronegative cohort members. A peripheral blood sample was collected from each donor, and TCR beta sequencing was performed on peripheral blood mononuclear cells. Genomic DNA extraction from the blood cell samples was performed with the Qiagen DNeasy Blood Extraction Kit. The CDR3, from cysteine to phenylalanine, totals 14 residues. The DNA shown is the 42-base CDR3, in frame from base 1. Germline trimming: 5 bases from V, 2 bases from J; junction bases outside gene matches: 3. For CDR1 and CDR2, the germline V gene (reference sequence) lists SEHNR and FQNEAQ. The library was produced with the immunoSEQ multiplex PCR assay. For the multiplex PCR, a mixture combining 60 forward primers for TCR Vbeta segments and 13 reverse primers for TCR Jbeta segments was used. The CDR3 region of rearranged TCR beta genes was amplified from genomic DNA with a multiplex PCR assay. The Illumina HiSeq System was used to sequence the amplified TCR beta libraries as 87-base-pair reads. The source study handled its data this way. A later analysis counted 75 million to 100 million unique TCR beta chains across the 666 repertoires, and roughly 9.9 million of these chains were shared by at least two donors. To remove PCR and sequencing errors, raw reads were error-corrected and collapsed into unique sequences using a nearest-neighbor algorithm that merged closely related sequences. To assign V, D and J gene segments, CDR3 sequences were aligned to IMGT reference sequences. For a sequence to be retained, at least a six-nucleotide match to both a V gene segment and a J gene segment was required. A rearrangement was called productive if the CDR3 had no stop codons and remained in frame with V and J, and every other rearrangement was called non-productive. Following IMGT convention, CDR3 was defined as the stretch from the second conserved V-encoded cysteine up to the conserved J-encoded phenylalanine. Sequences without an unambiguous match to a single V gene segment were excluded from the earlier analysis of almost 600 of the donors. In an earlier analysis of roughly 600 of the donors, a V segment was called functional when productive rearrangements were above 56.7%, and segregating when the standard deviation between donors exceeded 5%. To diagnose cytomegalovirus status from the catalog of TCR beta chain sequences, a statistical classification framework was built. In a later analysis, TCR nucleotide sequences were compared against IMGT/GENE-DB human TR gene sequences so that V and J genes could be assigned. The TCRdist pipeline was used in a later analysis to assign CDR3 sequences and most-parsimonious VDJ recombination scenarios. A later analysis defined each TCR beta chain by its CDR3 amino acid sequence plus V-gene family, and excluded reads lacking a unique V-gene family. To address suspected cross-contamination and a sequencing artifact, a later analysis removed some 620 highly shared, low-generation-probability nucleotide sequences. For each public chain, a later analysis derived a clonal expansion index from normalized ranks of inferred template counts within each repertoire. In a later analysis, generation probabilities were computed using a VDJ recombination model fitted to out-of-frame rearrangements, and the results were checked against IGoR. In a later analysis, TCR-TCR, TCR-HLA and TCR-CMV co-occurrence was scored with hypergeometric tests, and a repertoire-size bias correction was applied to TCR pairs. In a later analysis, false discovery rates were estimated by permuting HLA or CMV assignments 20 times. In a later analysis, co-occurring TCRs were grouped using DBSCAN, with TCRdist sequence similarity added in when clustering inside HLA-allele-positive subsets. Repertoires with fewer than 30,000 or more than 120,000 public chains, plus five repertoires with anomalous nucleotide sharing, were excluded from co-occurrence clustering. TCRdb mirrors the immuneACCESS table, restricted to in-frame sequences. Some clones are absent from its copies; in checked studies, under half trace to an unresolved V gene, and the reason for the others is unknown. The V and J calls and clone size were taken over from that table, and D and trimming were inferred from the DNA. Counted in this sample were 140,000 to 150,000 clones; roughly 85% of them appeared once. Together, the top ten hold around 3.2% of the sample.

The chain is assembled from TRBV7-9 and TRBJ1-3; TRBD1 lines up with 7 middle nucleotides. This receptor was obtained from a male donor in good health and CMV-seronegative. The sample was PBMCs. The bases read TGTGCCAGCAGCCTCACAGGGGCTGGAAACACCATATATTTT. Its translation is CASSLTGAGNTIYF.